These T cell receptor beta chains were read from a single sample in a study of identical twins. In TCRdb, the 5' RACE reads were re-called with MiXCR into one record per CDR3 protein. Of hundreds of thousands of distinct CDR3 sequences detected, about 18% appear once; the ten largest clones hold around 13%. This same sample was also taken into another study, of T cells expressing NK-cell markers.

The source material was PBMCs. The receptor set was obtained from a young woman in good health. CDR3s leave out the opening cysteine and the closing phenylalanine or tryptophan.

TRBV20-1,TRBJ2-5,SARDALETQY
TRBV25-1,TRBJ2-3,ATYTDTQY
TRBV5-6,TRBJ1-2,ASRPRDRGTVSYGYT
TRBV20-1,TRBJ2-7,SARDQGYEQY
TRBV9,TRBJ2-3,ASSVPTSGATDTQY
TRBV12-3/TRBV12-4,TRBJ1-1,ASLAGGAEAF
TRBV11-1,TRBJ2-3,ASSSPSGGFYSADTQY
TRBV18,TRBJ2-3,ASSPGGTGVGPSTDTQY
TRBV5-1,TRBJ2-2,ASSTGDGDTGELF
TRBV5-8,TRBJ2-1,ASSSFGTLYNEQF
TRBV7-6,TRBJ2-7,ASSLALGGPHEQY
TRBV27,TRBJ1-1,ASSPSWTANTEAF
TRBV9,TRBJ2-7,ASSVVPGGVNEQY
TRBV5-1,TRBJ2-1,ASSPTPFGGLVNEQF
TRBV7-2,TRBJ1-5,ASSLWGPVSNQPQH
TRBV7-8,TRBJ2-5,ASSQNLPREETQY
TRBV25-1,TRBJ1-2,ASSPGGSFNYGYT
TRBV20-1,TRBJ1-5,SASRGVNQPQH
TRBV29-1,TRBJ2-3,STRTPNTDTQY
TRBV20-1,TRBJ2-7,SARDHGTGAYEQY
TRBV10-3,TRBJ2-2,AISGVAGDGGELF